The present T cell receptor (beta chain) was sequenced within a study of blood T cell repertoires in COVID-19. Study details: COVID-19 samples collected from the United States, Italy and Spain covered acute and convalescent phases. T cells, B-cell-depleted T cells, or PBMCs provided the cDNA or gDNA that served as material.

Trimming removed 1 base from V and 10 bases from J, with 19 bases in between. Germline V gene data show CDR1 as SGHVS and CDR2 as FNYEAQ. The CDR3 is 16 residues long. The authors' processing: Estimation of nucleated cell counts was performed using reference gene primer amplification. The method was immunoSEQ multiplex PCR; TCRdb's version includes in-frame clones alone and lacks a portion of them. V, J and clone size reflect that table, while D and trimming were determined from the DNA. The sample has a few hundred thousand clones, around 86% seen once. The sequence was collected from a man aged 30 to 45 who had recovered from COVID-19. The rearrangement uses TRBV7-6 and TRBJ1-4; the D gene is possibly TRBD1 (5 bases). Sequencing was done on a sample of peripheral blood. CDR3 amino acids: CASSLVTGREGGKLFF. As DNA, the CDR3 is TGTGCCAGCAGCTTAGTTACGGGCAGGGAAGGTGGAAAACTGTTTTTT.